Listed here are 8 T cell receptor beta chains from one sample, sequenced in a study of T cell responses to AZD1222 COVID-19 vaccine. Profiled with immunoSEQ multiplex PCR; TCRdb holds only in-frame clones, not every one. The table has approximately 120,000 clones, roughly 88% seen once. This material consisted of peripheral blood, taken on day 0 of AZD1222 vaccination. Source of these receptors: an adult in good health.

The chain uses TRBV19 and TRBJ1-2; D possibly corresponds to TRBD1 (6 bases). The CDR3 runs 15 residues. In germline, CDR1 is LNHDA, CDR2 SQIVND (reference sequence). V lost 7 bases and J 0 bases, leaving 15 bases between the germline ends. The CDR3 DNA is TGTGCCAGTACCCCAGGGAGGGGGGCTAACTATGGCTACACCTTC. Translation gives CASTPGRGANYGYTF.

This clone is medium-sized by share. The chain carries TRBV3-1 (or the pseudogene TRBV3-2) and TRBJ1-2; the D is unclear. Trimming cost V 7 bases and J 5 bases, with 11 bases left between them. This CDR3 spans 12 amino acids. The germline gives CDR1 LGHDT, CDR2 YNNKEL (reference sequence). The CDR3 sequence: CASNQRGYGYTF. CDR3 coding DNA: TGTGCCAGCAACCAGCGAGGGTATGGCTACACCTTC.

The chain is built from TRBV9 and TRBJ2-3; D gene uncertain. The CDR3 runs 16 residues. V gave up 4 bases and J gave up 2 bases, with 17 bases separating them. Germline-derived CDR1 and CDR2 are SGDLS and YYNGEE. CDR3 sequence reads: CASSFSVGRTTDTQYF. In nucleotides, the CDR3 is TGTGCCAGCAGCTTCTCTGTAGGGCGGACCACAGATACGCAGTATTTT.

The V call is TRBV27, the J call TRBJ1-1; no firm D call. This CDR3 region has 16 residues. Germline values: CDR1 MNHEY, CDR2 SMNVEV (reference sequence). Trimming removed 5 bases at V and 6 bases at J, with 22 bases between. The CDR3 nucleotides read TGTGCCAGCAGTCCTTTCGTGGGAGGCGAGGGAGCTGAAGCTTTCTTT. Protein product: CASSPFVGGEGAEAFF.

The chain couples TRBV3-1 (or the pseudogene TRBV3-2) to TRBJ2-1; 11 bases align to TRBD2. The CDR3 extends over 15 amino acids. Germline CDR1 reads LGHDT; CDR2 reads YNNKEL (reference sequence). Trimming at V came to 2 bases and at J to 8 bases, leaving 5 bases not matched to a gene. Written as DNA, the CDR3 is TGTGCCAGCAGCCAATATAGCGGGGGGGCTGATGAGCAGTTCTTC. Translation gives CASSQYSGGADEQFF.

In this sample, this clone turned up once. The V gene is TRBV27, the J gene TRBJ2-7, with 7 positions matching TRBD2. Germline V gene sequence: CDR1 MNHEY, CDR2 SMNVEV (reference sequence). V shed 3 bases, J shed 0 bases, and the junction held 5 bases outside the gene matches. The CDR3 runs to 15 residues. CDR3 nucleotides: TGTGCCAGCAGTTTTTGGGGAGGGAGCTCCTACGAGCAGTACTTC. Translated, it gives CASSFWGGSSYEQYF.

J is TRBJ2-7 and V is TRBV12-3 or TRBV12-4; D may be TRBD1 (5 bases). CDR3 size: 13 residues. V was cut by 3 bases and J by 5 bases, with 11 bases left in between. Here the CDR3 DNA reads TGTGCCAGCAGTTTGGGCAGGGTCCACGAGCAGTACTTC. Protein product: CASSLGRVHEQYF.

This clone showed up just once. The chain joins TRBV7-9 to TRBJ2-5; D is uncertain. Germline lookup yields CDR1 SEHNR and CDR2 FQNEAQ (reference sequence). V dropped 2 bases and J dropped 4 bases, with 11 bases sitting between them. CDR3 length equals 14 residues. CDR3 coding DNA: TGTGCCAGCAGCTTAAGTTTAACGCGAGAGACCCAGTACTTC. Translation gives CASSLSLTRETQYF. The whole variable domain, remainder taken from reference TRBV7-9 and TRBJ2-5, is DTGVSQNPRHKITKRGQNVTFRCDPISEHNRLYWYRQTLGQGPEFLTYFQNEAQLEKSRLLSDRFSAERPKGSFSTLEIQRTEQGDSAMYLCASSLSLTRETQYFGPGTRLLVL.